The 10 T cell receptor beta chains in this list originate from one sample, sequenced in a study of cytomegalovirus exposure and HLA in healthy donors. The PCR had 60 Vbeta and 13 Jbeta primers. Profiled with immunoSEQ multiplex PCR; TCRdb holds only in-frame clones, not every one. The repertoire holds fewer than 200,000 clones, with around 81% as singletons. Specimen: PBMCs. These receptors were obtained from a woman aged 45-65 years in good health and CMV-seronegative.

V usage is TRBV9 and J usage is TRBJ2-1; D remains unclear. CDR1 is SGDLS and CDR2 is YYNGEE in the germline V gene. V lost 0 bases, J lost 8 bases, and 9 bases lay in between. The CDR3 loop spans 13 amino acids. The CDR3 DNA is TGTGCCAGCAGCGTAGACGGTCGGGATGAGCAGTTCTTC. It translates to CASSVDGRDEQFF.

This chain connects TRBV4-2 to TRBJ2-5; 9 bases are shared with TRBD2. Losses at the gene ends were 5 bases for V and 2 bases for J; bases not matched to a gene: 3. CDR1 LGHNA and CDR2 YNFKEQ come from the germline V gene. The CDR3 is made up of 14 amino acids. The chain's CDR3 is CASSSTSGQETQYF. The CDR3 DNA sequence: TGTGCCAGCAGCTCGACTAGCGGACAAGAGACCCAGTACTTC.

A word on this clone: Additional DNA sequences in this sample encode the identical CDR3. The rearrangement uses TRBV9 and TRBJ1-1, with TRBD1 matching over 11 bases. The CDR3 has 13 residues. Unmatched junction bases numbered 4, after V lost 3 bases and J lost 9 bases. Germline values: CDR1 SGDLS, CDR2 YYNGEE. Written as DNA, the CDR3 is TGTGCCAGCAGCGCGAGGGACAGGGGGAAAGCTTTCTTT. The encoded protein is CASSARDRGKAFF.

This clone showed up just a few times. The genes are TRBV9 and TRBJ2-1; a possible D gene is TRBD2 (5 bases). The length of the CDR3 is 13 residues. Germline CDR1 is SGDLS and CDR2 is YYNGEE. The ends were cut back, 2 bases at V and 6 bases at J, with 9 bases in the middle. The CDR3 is CASSVAGVNEQFF. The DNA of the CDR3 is TGTGCCAGCAGCGTGGCCGGGGTCAATGAGCAGTTCTTC.

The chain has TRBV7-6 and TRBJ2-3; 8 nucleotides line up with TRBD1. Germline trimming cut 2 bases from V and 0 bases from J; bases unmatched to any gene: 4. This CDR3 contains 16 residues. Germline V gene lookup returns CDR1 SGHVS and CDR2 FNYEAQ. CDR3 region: CASSLHRGESTDTQYF. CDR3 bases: TGTGCCAGCAGCTTACACAGGGGGGAGAGCACAGATACGCAGTATTTT.

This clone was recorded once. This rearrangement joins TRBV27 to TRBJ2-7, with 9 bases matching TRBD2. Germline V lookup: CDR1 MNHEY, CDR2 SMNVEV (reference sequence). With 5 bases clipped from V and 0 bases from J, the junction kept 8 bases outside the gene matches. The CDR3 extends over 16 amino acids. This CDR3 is CASSPRVAGASYEQYF. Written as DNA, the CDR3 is TGTGCCAGCAGTCCGCGGGTAGCGGGAGCCTCCTACGAGCAGTACTTC.

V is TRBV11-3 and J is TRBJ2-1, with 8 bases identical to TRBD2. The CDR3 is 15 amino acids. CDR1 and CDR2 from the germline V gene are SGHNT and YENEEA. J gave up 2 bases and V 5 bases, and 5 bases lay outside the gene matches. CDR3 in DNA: TGTGCCAGCAGCCTCGGGGGGGGTACCTACAATGAGCAGTTCTTC. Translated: CASSLGGGTYNEQFF.

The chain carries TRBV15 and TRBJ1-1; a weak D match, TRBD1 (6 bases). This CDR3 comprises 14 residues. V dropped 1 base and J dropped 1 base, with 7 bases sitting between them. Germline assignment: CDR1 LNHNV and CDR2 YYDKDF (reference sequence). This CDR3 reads CATSRATGNTEAFF. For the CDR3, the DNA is TGTGCCACCAGCAGAGCGACAGGGAACACTGAAGCTTTCTTT.

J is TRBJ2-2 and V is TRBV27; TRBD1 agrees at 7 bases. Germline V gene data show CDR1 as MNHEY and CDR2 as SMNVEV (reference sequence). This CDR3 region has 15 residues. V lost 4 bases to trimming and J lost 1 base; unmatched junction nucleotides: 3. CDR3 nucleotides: TGTGCCAGCAGTTCTTGGACAGGGAACACCGGGGAGCTGTTTTTT. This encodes CASSSWTGNTGELFF.

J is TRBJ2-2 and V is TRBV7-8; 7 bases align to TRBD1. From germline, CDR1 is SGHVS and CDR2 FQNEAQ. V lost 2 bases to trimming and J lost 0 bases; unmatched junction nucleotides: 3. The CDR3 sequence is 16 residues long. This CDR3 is CASSLRGPANTGELFF. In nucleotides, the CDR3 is TGTGCCAGCAGCTTAAGGGGGCCAGCGAACACCGGGGAGCTGTTTTTT.